This T cell receptor beta chain was profiled in a study of prognosis after radiotherapy for stage I lung cancer. Background on the study: Enrolled patients had stage I non-small cell lung cancer and entered the cohort between 2018 and January 2019. Each non-small cell lung cancer patient was deemed medically inoperable. A few patients had oligometastatic NSCLC after surgical resection of the primary tumor, and about 15 had newly diagnosed primary stage I lung tumors.

Blood draws of about 6 milliliters of peripheral blood occurred at each of two time points. On this clonotype itself: This sequence may be a read error, since a much larger clone differs from it by one base.

The germline V gene has CDR1 SEHNR and CDR2 FQNEAQ (reference sequence). The CDR3 loop spans 11 amino acids. With two-round multiplex PCR, TCR beta CDR3 sequences were amplified from genomic DNA. Initially, in first-round PCR, primers specific to each TRBV and TRBJ gene were used. MiXCR, run by TCRdb on the multiplex PCR reads, gives a single entry per CDR3 protein. The data show about 22,000 distinct CDR3 sequences, around 40% seen once. The rearrangement uses TRBV7-9 and TRBJ2-3; no clear D. This sample comprised PBMCs, obtained before or after stereotactic body radiation therapy (not recorded which). The receptor was isolated from a donor aged 50 or older with non-small cell lung cancer. CDR3 loop: CSSSHETTQYF. CDR3 DNA sequence: TGTTCCAGCAGCCATGAAACTACGCAGTATTTT.